A single sample gave rise to the 16 T cell receptor beta chains below, sequenced in a study of blood T cell repertoires in COVID-19 (dated by TCRdb to about 2020). Libraries were made using the immunoSEQ multiplex PCR assay. TCRdb retrieved this table from immuneACCESS and kept in-frame rearrangements only. Not all clones are present; in checked studies, unresolved V genes account for under half, and no reason is known for the remainder. The sample records roughly 330,000 clones, 80% to 90% of which are singletons. The ten biggest clones cover about 5.7% of the sample. The sample comprised PBMCs or T cells enriched from blood (not recorded which). All receptors come from a woman aged 30 to 39 who had recovered from COVID-19.

This sequence joins TRBV5-1 and TRBJ2-7; 10 nucleotides align to TRBD1. The length of the CDR3 is 14 residues. Germline CDR1 reads SGHRS; CDR2 reads YFSETQ. The V gene end was trimmed by 4 bases and the J gene end by 3 bases; junction bases not matched to a gene: 4. CDR3 residues: CASSARDRGYEQYF. Written as DNA, the CDR3 is TGCGCCAGCAGCGCCCGGGACAGGGGCTACGAGCAGTACTTC. The variable domain in full, completed from reference TRBV5-1 and TRBJ2-7, reads KAGVTQTPRYLIKTRGQQVTLSCSPISGHRSVSWYQQTPGQGLQFLFEYFSETQRNKGNFPGRFSGRQFSNSRSEMNVSTLELGDSALYLCASSARDRGYEQYFGPGTRLTVT.

The J gene is TRBJ1-5, the V gene TRBV4-1; D is undetermined. Germline CDR1 is MGHRA and CDR2 is YSYEKL. V was shortened by 0 bases and J by 2 bases, with 14 bases between the two germline ends. The CDR3 sequence is 17 residues long. CDR3 coding DNA: TGCGCCAGCAGCCAAGAGCGAAGACTTTCGGGCAATCAGCCCCAGCATTTT. Translated: CASSQERRLSGNQPQHF.

A few counts support this clone. The CDR3 reads CASSSPGQGGSMNTEAFF. The CDR3, as DNA: TGTGCCAGCAGCTCCCCGGGACAGGGGGGGTCCATGAACACTGAAGCTTTCTTT. This sequence joins TRBV5-4 and TRBJ1-1, with TRBD1 matching 11 bases. CDR3 size: 18 residues. V dropped 3 bases and J dropped 0; count of bases not matched to a gene: 10. The germline V gene has CDR1 SGHNT and CDR2 YYREEE (reference sequence).

The genes are TRBV7-2 and TRBJ2-5; D is undetermined. There are 16 residues in the CDR3. The germline V gene has CDR1 SGHTA and CDR2 FQGNSA. The V and J ends lost 5 bases and 5 bases respectively, with 21 bases between them. CDR3 in DNA: TGTGCCAGCAGCGAAATCCACTCAGGCCCAAAGGAGACCCAGTACTTC. It translates to CASSEIHSGPKETQYF.

The chain combines TRBV18 with TRBJ1-2, with D tentatively TRBD1 (6 bases). The CDR3 totals 13 residues. V was shortened by 6 bases and J by 2 bases, with 10 bases between the two germline ends. Germline-derived CDR1 and CDR2 are KGHSH and LQKENI. The CDR3 sequence: CASSRGGNYGYTF. The CDR3 DNA sequence: TGTGCCAGCTCGAGGGGGGGGAACTATGGCTACACCTTC. Full variable domain (missing parts from reference TRBV18 and TRBJ1-2): NAGVMQNPRHLVRRRGQEARLRCSPMKGHSHVYWYRQLPEEGLKFMVYLQKENIIDESGMPKERFSAEFPKEGPSILRIQQVVRGDSAAYFCASSRGGNYGYTFGSGTRLTVV.

The rearrangement joins TRBV11-2 to TRBJ2-3; weak D call: TRBD2 (6 bases). The CDR3 covers 14 residues. V lost 1 base and J 6 bases, leaving 11 bases between the germline ends. Germline lookup yields CDR1 SGHAT and CDR2 FQNNGV. The CDR3 sequence: CASSLVRGGDTQYF. In nucleotides, the CDR3 is TGTGCCAGCAGCTTAGTACGTGGGGGGGATACGCAGTATTTT.

The chain combines TRBV19 with TRBJ1-4, with unresolved D. The CDR3 is 13 residues long. CDR1 is LNHDA, CDR2 SQIVND, per germline (reference sequence). V was cut by 5 bases and J by 7 bases, with 11 bases left in between. The CDR3 sequence is CASSGRSREKLFF. In nucleotides, the CDR3 is TGTGCCAGTAGTGGCCGGAGCCGTGAAAAACTGTTTTTT.

The J gene is TRBJ2-2, the V gene TRBV7-8, with D perhaps matching TRBD2 (6 bases). The CDR3 runs 14 residues. Trimming pared 5 bases from V and 7 bases from J, leaving 14 bases between. Germline V CDR1 and CDR2: SGHVS, FQNEAQ. In nucleotides, the CDR3 is TGTGCCAGCAGCCTTATCCCGGGGGTCGGGGAGCTGTTTTTT. It specifies CASSLIPGVGELFF.

The CDR3 coding sequence is TGTGCCAGCAGCAATAGCGGGGGGGTCGCGCAGTTCTTC. As protein: CASSNSGGVAQFF. V gene TRBV7-2 combines with J gene TRBJ2-1, with 11 bases identical to TRBD2. With 5 bases clipped from V and 12 bases from J, the junction kept 6 bases outside the gene matches. Germline CDR1 is SGHTA and CDR2 is FQGNSA. CDR3 size: 13 residues.

V is TRBV9 and J is TRBJ1-5; D remains ambiguous. V lost 0 bases to trimming and J lost 5 bases, with 6 bases between them. CDR1 is SGDLS and CDR2 is YYNGEE in the germline V gene. This CDR3 has 13 amino acids. The CDR3 protein is CASSVDIHQPQHF. The CDR3 DNA reads as TGTGCCAGCAGCGTAGATATCCATCAGCCCCAGCATTTT. Full variable domain (rest looked up from reference TRBV9 and TRBJ1-5): DSGVTQTPKHLITATGQRVTLRCSPRSGDLSVYWYQQSLDQGLQFLIQYYNGEERAKGNILERFSAQQFPDLHSELNLSSLELGDSALYFCASSVDIHQPQHFGDGTRLSIL.

V is TRBV2 and J is TRBJ1-2; the match to TRBD1 covers 10 bases. CDR1 is SNHLY, CDR2 FYNNEI, per germline. The trim removed 11 bases at V and 2 bases at J, leaving 8 bases unmatched. This CDR3 is built from 14 residues. The CDR3 coding sequence is TGTGCCGGACATCGGGACAGGGGAAACTATGGCTACACCTTC. Translating it yields CAGHRDRGNYGYTF.

The V and J genes are TRBV11-2 and TRBJ2-3, with 10 bases identical to TRBD1. Germline-derived CDR1 and CDR2 are SGHAT and FQNNGV. The V segment lost 5 bases and the J segment 6 bases; nucleotides outside the gene matches: 5. This CDR3 is built from 14 residues. CDR3 loop: CASSLDRGPDTQYF. CDR3 nucleotides: TGTGCCAGCAGCCTCGACAGGGGGCCGGATACGCAGTATTTT.

J is TRBJ2-3 and V is TRBV2; TRBD1 agrees at 7 bases. J lost 2 bases, V lost 6 bases, and 2 bases had no gene match. Looked up from germline, CDR1 is SNHLY and CDR2 is FYNNEI. The CDR3 is 13 residues long. The CDR3 region has the DNA TGTGCCAGCAGCGGGACAGCCACAGATACGCAGTATTTT. Its translation: CASSGTATDTQYF.

J is TRBJ2-1 and V is TRBV5-4; D is ambiguous. Germline V gives CDR1 SGHNT, CDR2 YYREEE (reference sequence). The germline V and J ends were trimmed by 0 bases and 6 bases, with 13 bases remaining between them. There are 15 residues in the CDR3. The CDR3: CASSLGAGPLNEQFF. The CDR3, as DNA: TGTGCCAGCAGCTTGGGGGCAGGTCCCCTCAATGAGCAGTTCTTC.

This rearrangement joins TRBV11-2 to TRBJ2-1; D perhaps matches TRBD2 (6 bases). The CDR3 contains 16 residues. The V end lost 7 bases, the J end lost 0 bases, and 16 bases lay between the germline ends. Germline CDR1 SGHAT, CDR2 FQNNGV. CDR3 residues: CASTPLGLSSYNEQFF. The CDR3 DNA follows: TGTGCCAGCACCCCGTTAGGACTATCCTCCTACAATGAGCAGTTCTTC.

V and J are TRBV10-3 and TRBJ2-7, with 8 positions matching TRBD2. The CDR3 is made up of 14 amino acids. Germline assignment: CDR1 ENHRY and CDR2 SYGVKD. V lost 7 bases, J lost 0 bases, and 5 bases stayed unmatched. As DNA, the CDR3 is TGTGCCATCAAAGCGGGGGACTTCTCCTACGAGCAGTACTTC. Protein: CAIKAGDFSYEQYF.